These T cell receptor beta chains were read from a single sample in a study of CD4+ T cells in melanoma. Profiled with immunoSEQ multiplex PCR; TCRdb holds only in-frame clones, not every one. The table shows around 6,700 clones, with around half occurring only once. Specimen: cells from a culture (not recorded whether cultured in vitro). These receptor sequences come from a human donor with melanoma. CDR3s include the opening cysteine and the closing phenylalanine or tryptophan. The D gene is left open where the match is weak. Expanded clones get a size class; other rows say once, few or many, or leave the size out.

J,V,D,size,DNA,CDR3
TRBJ1-1,TRBV29-1,TRBD1,.,TGCAGCGTTGAAACGGGACAGGGTTGGACTGAAGCTTTCTTT,CSVETGQGWTEAFF
TRBJ1-2,TRBV6-1,.,once,TGTGCCAGCACCAGGGAACCCGCTAACTATGGCTACACCTTC,CASTREPANYGYTF
TRBJ1-6,TRBV19,.,.,TGTGCCAGTAACCAGGGCAATAATTCACCCCTCCACTTT,CASNQGNNSPLHF
TRBJ1-1,TRBV20-1,.,.,TGCAGTGCTAGTAGGAACACTGAAGCTTTCTTT,CSASRNTEAFF
TRBJ2-1,TRBV4-1,.,.,TGCGCCAGCAGCCAAGTAAGGGACCCAGGGAGCCATGAGCAGTTCTTC,CASSQVRDPGSHEQFF
TRBJ1-2,TRBV5-1,TRBD1,.,TGCGCCAGCAACCAGTCCGGGACAGGGTATGGCTACACCTTC,CASNQSGTGYGYTF
TRBJ2-7,TRBV2,TRBD1,.,TGTGCCAGCAGGGGGACAGGGGTGGTCCACGAGCAGTACTTC,CASRGTGVVHEQYF
TRBJ2-3,TRBV30,.,.,TGTGCCTGGAATGAGAGGATCACAGATACGCAGTATTTT,CAWNERITDTQYF
TRBJ1-2,TRBV5-4,TRBD1,.,TGTGCCAGCAGCTCTGGTTTGTCAGGGGGCAGCGGCTACACCTTC,CASSSGLSGGSGYTF
TRBJ2-1,TRBV5-1,.,.,TGCGCCAGCAGCGGGTGGCTCTCGGGGAATGAGCAGTTCTTC,CASSGWLSGNEQFF
TRBJ2-7,TRBV4-2,.,.,TGTGCCAGCAGCCCCGGACAATTCTACGAGCAGTACTTC,CASSPGQFYEQYF
TRBJ1-1,TRBV27,.,.,TGTGCCAGCACGGAAAGGAAGGGTCGAGTGAACACTGAAGCTTTCTTT,CASTERKGRVNTEAFF
TRBJ2-3,TRBV5-1,.,few,TGCGCCAGCAGCCTGGTAGCTGGTGCAGATACGCAGTATTTT,CASSLVAGADTQYF
TRBJ2-7,TRBV4-2,TRBD2,.,TGTGCCAGCAGCCGGTCCCTAGCGGGGGGGGTTGCTGAGCAGTACTTC,CASSRSLAGGVAEQYF
TRBJ2-2,TRBV5-1,.,.,TGCGCCAGCAGCTTGGAGGGTTTCGGGGAGCTGTTTTTT,CASSLEGFGELFF
TRBJ1-1,TRBV10-3,TRBD1,.,TGTGCCATCAGTGAGGACAGGGGTTCCACTGAAGCTTTCTTT,CAISEDRGSTEAFF
TRBJ2-1,TRBV4-1,TRBD2,few,TGCGCCAGCAGCCGAGGGACTAGCGGGGGCCTGGTATCCTACAATGAGCAGTTCTTC,CASSRGTSGGLVSYNEQFF
TRBJ1-2,TRBV19,TRBD1,.,TGTGCCGGCGGACAGGGCTATGGCTACACCTTC,CAGGQGYGYTF
TRBJ2-7,TRBV19,TRBD2,.,TGTGCCAGTAGTTTAGCGGGGGGCGAGCAGTACTTC,CASSLAGGEQYF
TRBJ2-4,TRBV7-2,.,few,TGTGCCAGCAAACAGGGAGGGTTGGACATTCAGTACTTC,CASKQGGLDIQYF
TRBJ2-3,TRBV5-1,.,.,TGCGCCAGCAGCTTGAGTTTCGTTCGCGCAGATACGCAGTATTTT,CASSLSFVRADTQYF
TRBJ2-3,TRBV29-1,TRBD1,.,TGCAGCGTTCCGGCGAGACAGGGGGCCACAGATACGCAGTATTTT,CSVPARQGATDTQYF
TRBJ2-5,TRBV7-9,TRBD1,.,TGTGCCAGCAGCCCTGGGGACAGTTTTCAAGAGACCCAGTACTTC,CASSPGDSFQETQYF
TRBJ1-2,TRBV4-1,.,.,TGCGCCAGCAGCCAAGATCCTGGTGTTTGGGGCTACACCTTC,CASSQDPGVWGYTF
TRBJ1-5,TRBV6-5,.,.,TGTGCCAGCAGCCCGGAGAGGCGCAATCAGCCCCAGCATTTT,CASSPERRNQPQHF
TRBJ2-7,TRBV5-4,.,few,TGTGCCAGCAGCTTAGCCGGACAGCCCTACGAGCAGTACTTC,CASSLAGQPYEQYF
TRBJ2-5,TRBV4-2,TRBD1,few,TGTGCCAGCAGCCTACAGGGGGGAACCGGGGAGACCCAGTACTTC,CASSLQGGTGETQYF
TRBJ1-2,TRBV7-8,.,once,TGTGCCAGCAGCCCACCGACATATAACTATGGCTACACCTTC,CASSPPTYNYGYTF
TRBJ2-1,TRBV10-2,TRBD2,.,TGCGCCAGCAGTGGCTGGGGACTATCCAATGAGCAGTTCTTC,CASSGWGLSNEQFF
TRBJ1-4,TRBV19,.,.,TGTGCCAGTAGTATAGAAGTAGGACCTTGGCTGTTTTTT,CASSIEVGPWLFF
TRBJ1-4,TRBV7-9,.,.,TGTGCCAGCAGCAAATCCGGGGCAGGGTCATACGAAAAACTGTTTTTT,CASSKSGAGSYEKLFF
TRBJ1-3,TRBV5-1,.,.,TGCGCCAGCAGCTTGGACCCCAACCGCTCTGGAAACACCATATATTTT,CASSLDPNRSGNTIYF
TRBJ1-5,TRBV27,.,.,TGTGCCAGCAGTTTTGTTCGAGGTCAGCCCCAGCATTTT,CASSFVRGQPQHF
TRBJ2-7,TRBV6-5,.,few,TGTGCCAGCAGTCCCAGGCTTTCGGGCGAGCAGTACTTC,CASSPRLSGEQYF
TRBJ1-5,TRBV18,TRBD1,.,TGTGCCAGCTCACAGACAGGGGGCGGACAGCCCCAGCATTTT,CASSQTGGGQPQHF
TRBJ1-1,TRBV2,.,.,TGTGCCAGCAGGTACCGAGTATCGGACGGTGAAGCTTTCTTT,CASRYRVSDGEAFF
TRBJ2-3,TRBV12-5,.,medium-sized,TGTGCTAGTGCATCTTCGGGGGCAGATACGCAGTATTTT,CASASSGADTQYF